This TCR beta chain was documented in a study of OX40 agonist ivuxolimab in advanced cancers. Study background: At approximately 83% male, the cohort had a mean age of around 56 years, ranging from roughly 20 to 85.

Here immunoSEQ multiplex PCR was the method, and the copy in TCRdb shows in-frame clones only, minus some. Of 7,000 to 9,500 clones in the sample, 85% to 90% are singletons; the top ten hold 11%. The CDR3 totals 14 residues. The V gene's germline CDR1 is MNHNY and CDR2 SVGAGI (reference sequence). Trimming stripped 5 bases from V and 8 bases from J, with 16 bases between. The V call is TRBV6-6, the J call TRBJ2-1; D is uncertain. This specimen consisted of CD4+ or CD8+ T cells sorted from blood, obtained in a trial of the OX40 agonist ivuxolimab. The origin of this receptor is an adult with an advanced solid tumor such as melanoma, head and neck, liver or kidney cancer. The CDR3 DNA follows: TGTGCCAGCAGTCTCTGGACCGTCGAGGATGAGCAGTTCTTC. Encoded protein: CASSLWTVEDEQFF.